This T cell receptor beta chain is drawn from a study of Ad26.COV2.S vaccination and SARS-CoV-2 variants. This clone was seen a single time. Sequencing was performed with immunoSEQ multiplex PCR; in TCRdb, only in-frame clones are kept and a portion is missing. Of 200,000 to 250,000 clones in the sample, around 89% were seen once. CDR3 length equals 15 residues. Trimming removed 0 bases at V and 9 bases at J, with 12 bases between. Germline CDR1 MGHDK, CDR2 SYGVNS. Noted treatment: about 20 received Ad26.COV2.S at low or high dose, single or two shots; 5 received placebo; per-sample allocation not given. Vaccine and placebo recipients were sampled on day 63 after the first injection. Expressing Wuhan-strain SARS-CoV-2 spike, an Ad26 vector served as the vaccine.

This sequence was found in a person between 18 and 65 years old who received the Ad26.COV2.S COVID-19 vaccine or a placebo. The V and J genes are TRBV25-1 and TRBJ1-6; tentative D call: TRBD1 (6 bases). The material was peripheral blood, obtained in a trial of Ad26.COV2.S vaccine versus placebo. Here the CDR3 reads CASSEYRGGGSPLHF. The CDR3 DNA follows: TGTGCCAGCAGTGAATATAGGGGGGGAGGTTCACCCCTCCACTTT.